The 11 T cell receptor beta chains presented below share a single source sample, sequenced in a study of blood T cell repertoires in COVID-19. Repertoires were generated with immunoSEQ multiplex PCR, while TCRdb's copy carries only in-frame clones and drops some. The sample carries just over 300,000 clones, roughly 87% recorded once. The specimen was PBMCs or T cells enriched from blood (not recorded which). The source of these receptors is a woman aged 18 to 35 who had recovered from COVID-19.

The V call is TRBV5-5, the J call TRBJ1-2; perhaps TRBD1 as D (5 bases). This CDR3 spans 15 amino acids. Per the germline V gene, CDR1 is SGHKS and CDR2 is YYEKEE (reference sequence). The V end was cut by 0 bases, the J end by 5 bases, with 14 bases between. CDR3 protein: CASSLDPQVEYGYTF. The CDR3 region has the DNA TGTGCCAGCAGCTTGGACCCACAGGTAGAATATGGCTACACCTTC.

The V call is TRBV9, the J call TRBJ2-1, with 7 positions matching TRBD1. V lost 3 bases to trimming and J lost 1 base; unmatched junction nucleotides: 4. CDR1 and CDR2 from the germline V gene are SGDLS and YYNGEE. The CDR3 runs to 15 residues. The CDR3 is CASSAGGRSYNEQFF. CDR3 nucleotides: TGTGCCAGCAGCGCAGGGGGTCGATCCTACAATGAGCAGTTCTTC.

This clone was observed once. The chain couples TRBV4-3 to TRBJ1-5; 8 nucleotides match TRBD1. Germline lookup yields CDR1 LGHNA and CDR2 YSLEER. The V gene end was trimmed by 4 bases and the J gene end by 5 bases; junction bases not matched to a gene: 7. This CDR3 spans 15 amino acids. The CDR3 region has the DNA TGCGCCAGCAGCCCGCGAACGGACAGGGATCAGCCCCAGCATTTT. Amino acid sequence: CASSPRTDRDQPQHF.

The chain joins TRBV5-1 to TRBJ2-4, with TRBD1 matching over 8 bases. CDR1 is SGHRS and CDR2 is YFSETQ in the germline V gene. The CDR3 totals 15 residues. The ends lost 0 bases at V and 2 bases at J; junction bases unmatched: 1. Written as DNA, the CDR3 is TGCGCCAGCAGCTTGGGGGACAGGTCCAAAAACATTCAGTACTTC. Residues: CASSLGDRSKNIQYF.

The chain joins TRBV7-3 to TRBJ2-5; TRBD2 matches 10 bases. The germline V gene encodes CDR1 SGHTA and CDR2 FQGTGA. CDR3 length: 15 amino acids. V dropped 5 bases and J dropped 5; count of bases not matched to a gene: 8. The CDR3 nucleotides are TGTGCCAGCAGCCTAGGAGCGGGAGGGCCTGAGACCCAGTACTTC. This encodes CASSLGAGGPETQYF.

V usage is TRBV4-3 and J usage is TRBJ2-3; TRBD1 is a possible D gene (5 bases). The length of the CDR3 is 15 residues. Germline values: CDR1 LGHNA, CDR2 YSLEER. Trimming took 0 bases from V and 6 from J, leaving 13 bases between them. This CDR3 is CASSQDGQGLDTQYF. The CDR3 coding sequence is TGCGCCAGCAGCCAAGATGGGCAGGGTTTGGATACGCAGTATTTT.

The rearrangement links TRBV7-9 to TRBJ1-2, with 8 positions matching TRBD1. V gave up 5 bases and J gave up 2 bases; unmatched junction bases: 7. Germline CDR1 SEHNR, CDR2 FQNEAQ (reference sequence). The CDR3 consists of 15 residues. Here the CDR3 reads CASSTHRGGNYGYTF. CDR3 coding DNA: TGTGCCAGCAGCACCCACAGGGGGGGGAACTATGGCTACACCTTC.

The gene calls are TRBV5-4 and TRBJ1-3; weak D call: TRBD1 (6 bases). The V end lost 0 bases, the J end lost 4 bases, and 8 bases lay between the germline ends. Germline-derived CDR1 and CDR2 are SGHNT and YYREEE (reference sequence). This CDR3 region has 14 residues. The CDR3 sequence: CASSLAGVGNTIYF. The CDR3 DNA follows: TGTGCCAGCAGCTTGGCAGGGGTCGGAAACACCATATATTTT. Based on the CDR3 plus reference TRBV5-4 and TRBJ1-3, the full variable domain is ETGVTQSPTHLIKTRGQQVTLRCSSQSGHNTVSWYQQALGQGPQFIFQYYREEENGRGNFPPRFSGLQFPNYSSELNVNALELDDSALYLCASSLAGVGNTIYFGEGSWLTVV.

This chain joins TRBV18 and TRBJ2-1; weak D call: TRBD2 (5 bases). V was clipped by 6 bases and J by 12 bases, with 21 bases between them. Germline loops: CDR1 KGHSH, CDR2 LQKENI. This CDR3 has 14 residues. DNA for the CDR3: TGTGCCAGCTCCTCCGGGATGAACAAAGCAGGGCAGTTCTTC. As protein: CASSSGMNKAGQFF.

Only a few counts were recorded for this clone. V is TRBV3-1 (or the pseudogene TRBV3-2) and J is TRBJ1-1; TRBD1 matches 7 bases. Trimming removed 2 bases from V and 2 bases from J; junction bases left unmatched: 5. The CDR3 sequence is 15 residues long. Germline V gene sequence: CDR1 LGHDT, CDR2 YNNKEL (reference sequence). The CDR3: CASSQSDRENTEAFF. The DNA of the CDR3 is TGTGCCAGCAGCCAAAGCGACAGGGAAAACACTGAAGCTTTCTTT.

This chain links TRBV11-1 with TRBJ2-2; TRBD1 agrees at 12 bases. Looked up from germline, CDR1 is SGHAT and CDR2 is FQDESV (reference sequence). After removal of 0 bases from V and 9 bases from J, the junction contained 5 bases not matched to a gene. This CDR3 region has 16 residues. CDR3 region: CASSLAGTGGVRELFF. The DNA of the CDR3 is TGTGCCAGCAGCTTAGCCGGGACAGGGGGCGTTCGGGAGCTGTTTTTT.